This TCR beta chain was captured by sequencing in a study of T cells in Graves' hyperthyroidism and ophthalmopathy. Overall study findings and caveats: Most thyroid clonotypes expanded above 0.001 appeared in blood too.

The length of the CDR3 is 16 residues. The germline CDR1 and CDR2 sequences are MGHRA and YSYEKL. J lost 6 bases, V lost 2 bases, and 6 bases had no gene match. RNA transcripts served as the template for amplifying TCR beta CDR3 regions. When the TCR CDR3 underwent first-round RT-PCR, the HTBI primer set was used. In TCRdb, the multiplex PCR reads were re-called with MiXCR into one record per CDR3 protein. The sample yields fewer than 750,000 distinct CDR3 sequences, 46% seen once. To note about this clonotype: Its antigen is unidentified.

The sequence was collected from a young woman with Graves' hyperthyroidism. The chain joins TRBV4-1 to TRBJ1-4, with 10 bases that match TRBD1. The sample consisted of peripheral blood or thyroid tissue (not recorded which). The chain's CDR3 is CASSQFPTGGYEKLFF. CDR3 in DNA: TGCGCCAGCAGCCAATTCCCGACAGGGGGCTATGAAAAACTGTTTTTT.